These 16 T cell receptor beta chains were sequenced from one sample in a study of T cells in Graves' hyperthyroidism and ophthalmopathy. The TCR beta CDR3 regions underwent amplification using RNA transcripts as the source. HTBI primers were employed in a first-round RT-PCR of the TCR CDR3. Each CDR3 protein is one row after TCRdb ran MiXCR on the multiplex PCR reads. The sample shows about 700,000 distinct CDR3 sequences, approximately 42% of them seen only once. The sequencing sample was made of peripheral blood or thyroid tissue (not recorded which). These receptors were obtained from an adult man with Graves' disease, either hyperthyroidism or ophthalmopathy (not recorded which).

This clonotype has ten or more counts. This chain joins TRBV7-2 and TRBJ1-1, with a possible D match to TRBD1 (5 bases). Germline CDR1 and CDR2: SGHTA and FQGNSA. The CDR3 is 13 residues long. The V gene lost 2 bases and the J gene lost 5 bases, with 9 bases spanning the gap. CDR3 in amino acids: CASSLRRGTEAFF. In DNA, the CDR3 is TGTGCCAGCAGCTTACGGCGGGGGACTGAAGCTTTCTTT.

The genes are TRBV5-1 and TRBJ1-1; 7 positions match TRBD1. The CDR3 length is 16 residues. Germline CDR1 is SGHRS and CDR2 is YFSETQ. Trimming took 2 bases from V and 1 from J; bases not matched to a gene: 8. CDR3 bases: TGCGCCAGCAGCTTAGGGGGACAGACCTCGAACACTGAAGCTTTCTTT. Residues: CASSLGGQTSNTEAFF. Using reference TRBV5-1 and TRBJ1-1 for the parts outside the CDR3, the full variable domain is KAGVTQTPRYLIKTRGQQVTLSCSPISGHRSVSWYQQTPGQGLQFLFEYFSETQRNKGNFPGRFSGRQFSNSRSEMNVSTLELGDSALYLCASSLGGQTSNTEAFFGQGTRLTVV.

This CDR3 is CAISRDPNYGYTF. For the CDR3, the DNA is TGTGCCATCAGCCGGGACCCCAACTATGGCTACACCTTC. The chain recombines TRBV6-5 with TRBJ1-2; D might be TRBD1 (5 bases). The CDR3 runs to 13 residues. The germline V gene has CDR1 MNHEY and CDR2 SVGAGI. V was pared by 10 bases and J by 2 bases, with 14 bases between.

Only a few counts were recorded for this clonotype. The germline gene is not matched at one end of the junction; a read error may be the cause. This chain uses TRBV10-3 with TRBJ2-5; D uncertain. Germline assignment: CDR1 ENHRY and CDR2 SYGVKD. The CDR3 has 14 residues. The chain's CDR3 is CASSHLQYQETQYF. In nucleotides, the CDR3 is TGTGCCAGCAGTCACTTACAATACCAAGAGACCCAGTACTTC.

The chain carries TRBV29-1 and TRBJ1-2; 10 bases line up with TRBD1. Trimming removed 5 bases from V and 4 bases from J; junction bases left unmatched: 7. The CDR3 has 14 amino acids. Germline V gene lookup returns CDR1 SQVTM and CDR2 ANQGSEA. The chain's CDR3 is CSVLGTGDRYGYTF. For the CDR3, the DNA is TGCAGCGTTTTAGGGACAGGGGATCGCTATGGCTACACCTTC.

Ten or more counts support this clonotype. The gene calls are TRBV7-9 and TRBJ1-4; 7 bases are a match to TRBD1. The germline V gene has CDR1 SEHNR and CDR2 FQNEAQ (reference sequence). Losses at the gene ends were 5 bases for V and 4 bases for J; bases not matched to a gene: 4. The CDR3 runs to 14 residues. The CDR3 DNA is TGTGCCAGCAGCACGACAGGGAGTAATGAAAAACTGTTTTTT. Its translation: CASSTTGSNEKLFF.

The chain joins TRBV19 to TRBJ1-2; tentatively, D is TRBD1 (5 bases). The CDR3 has 17 amino acids. The V and J ends lost 3 bases and 3 bases respectively, with 20 bases between them. Germline values: CDR1 LNHDA, CDR2 SQIVND (reference sequence). The CDR3 DNA is TGTGCCAGTAGTATGCCGGGGCAGGGTAGGTCGGACTATGGCTACACCTTC. Translation gives CASSMPGQGRSDYGYTF.

The V gene is TRBV29-1, the J gene TRBJ1-4; the D gene is possibly TRBD1 (5 bases). The CDR3 totals 12 residues. CDR1 SQVTM and CDR2 ANQGSEA come from the germline V gene. V lost 7 bases, J lost 7 bases, and 13 bases lay in between. The CDR3 region is CSDAGAGEKLFF. Here the CDR3 DNA reads TGCAGCGACGCCGGGGCGGGTGAAAAACTGTTTTTT.

The V gene is TRBV25-1, the J gene TRBJ1-6, with TRBD1 identical over 7 bases. V dropped 5 bases and J dropped 9; count of bases not matched to a gene: 10. The germline gives CDR1 MGHDK, CDR2 SYGVNS. This CDR3 contains 15 residues. In DNA form, the CDR3 reads TGTGCCAGCAGTTCCACGAGGGGGCCTAGTTCACCCCTCCACTTT. Translation: CASSSTRGPSSPLHF.

V and J are TRBV29-1 and TRBJ1-1; the D gene is possibly TRBD1 (5 bases). This CDR3 spans 13 amino acids. CDR1 is SQVTM, CDR2 ANQGSEA, per germline. The ends were cut back, 4 bases at V and 0 bases at J, with 9 bases in the middle. The CDR3 here is CSVVTGLNTEAFF. DNA of the CDR3: TGCAGCGTTGTAACAGGTTTGAACACTGAAGCTTTCTTT.

V is TRBV14 and J is TRBJ2-2, with 8 bases lining up with TRBD2. The V segment lost 1 base and the J segment 1 base; nucleotides outside the gene matches: 2. Looked up from germline, CDR1 is SGHDN and CDR2 is FVKESK. This CDR3 is 16 amino acids long. CDR3 sequence reads: CASSQVLAGNTGELFF. The DNA of the CDR3 is TGTGCCAGCAGCCAAGTCCTAGCGGGGAACACCGGGGAGCTGTTTTTT.

The chain links TRBV24-1 to TRBJ1-2; 8 bases match TRBD1. CDR1 and CDR2 from the germline V gene are KGHDR and SFDVKD. The CDR3 consists of 14 residues. V lost 4 bases, J lost 8 bases, and 8 bases stayed unmatched. CDR3 coding DNA: TGTGCCACCAGTGACGGACAGGGTAGTGGCGGCTACACCTTC. Protein: CATSDGQGSGGYTF.

This clonotype turned up a few times. The CDR3 DNA follows: TGCAGCGTTGAAGATCAAGGGTGGATCAGCGCTAACTATGGCTACACCTTC. Protein sequence: CSVEDQGWISANYGYTF. The chain combines TRBV29-1 with TRBJ1-2; D is unresolved. Trimming took off 0 bases at V and 0 bases at J, with 17 bases between the two ends. The germline V gene has CDR1 SQVTM and CDR2 ANQGSEA. CDR3 size: 17 residues.

This CDR3 is CASNPGGVVAEHF. CDR3 nucleotide sequence: TGTGCCAGCAACCCGGGGGGTGTTGTGGCCGAGCATTTT. V and J are TRBV12-3 or TRBV12-4 and TRBJ1-5; perhaps TRBD1 as D (5 bases). V was cut by 7 bases and J by 14 bases, with 21 bases left in between. This CDR3 region has 13 residues.

This clonotype was detected ten times or more. V and J are TRBV29-1 and TRBJ1-1; D gene unclear. V gave up 3 bases and J gave up 8 bases, with 16 bases separating them. Looked up from germline, CDR1 is SQVTM and CDR2 is ANQGSEA. CDR3 length: 13 amino acids. The CDR3 is CSVDSPGRGEAFF. The CDR3 DNA sequence: TGCAGCGTTGATAGCCCCGGCAGAGGGGAAGCTTTCTTT.

This clonotype appeared many times. This sequence joins TRBV29-1 and TRBJ2-7, with a possible D match to TRBD2 (6 bases). The CDR3 has 14 residues. V lost 4 bases and J 3 bases, leaving 16 bases between the germline ends. Germline-derived CDR1 and CDR2 are SQVTM and ANQGSEA. Here the CDR3 reads CSVAFAGGGYEQYF. The CDR3, as DNA: TGCAGCGTTGCTTTCGCCGGGGGAGGCTACGAGCAGTACTTC.